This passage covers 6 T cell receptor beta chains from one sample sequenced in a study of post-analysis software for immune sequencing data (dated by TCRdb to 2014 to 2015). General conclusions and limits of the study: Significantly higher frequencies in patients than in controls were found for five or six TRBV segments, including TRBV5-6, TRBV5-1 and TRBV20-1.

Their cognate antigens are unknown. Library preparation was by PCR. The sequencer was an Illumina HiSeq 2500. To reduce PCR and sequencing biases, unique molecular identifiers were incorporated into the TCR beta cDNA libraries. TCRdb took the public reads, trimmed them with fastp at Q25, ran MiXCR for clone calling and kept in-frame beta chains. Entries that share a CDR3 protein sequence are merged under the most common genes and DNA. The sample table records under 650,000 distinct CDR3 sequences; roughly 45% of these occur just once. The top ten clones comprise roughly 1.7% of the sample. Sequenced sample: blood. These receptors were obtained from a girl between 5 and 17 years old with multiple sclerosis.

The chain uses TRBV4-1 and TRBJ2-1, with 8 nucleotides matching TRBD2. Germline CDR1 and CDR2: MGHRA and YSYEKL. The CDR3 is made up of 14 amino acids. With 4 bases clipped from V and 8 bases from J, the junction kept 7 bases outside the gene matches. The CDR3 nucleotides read TGCGCCAGCAGCCCGGGACTAGTGAGCGATGAGCAGTTCTTC. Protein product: CASSPGLVSDEQFF.

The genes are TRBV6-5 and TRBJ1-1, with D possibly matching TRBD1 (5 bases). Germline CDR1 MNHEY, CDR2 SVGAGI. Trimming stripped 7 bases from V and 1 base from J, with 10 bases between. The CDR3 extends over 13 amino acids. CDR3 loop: CASTSGSNTEAFF. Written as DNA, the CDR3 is TGTGCCAGCACCTCAGGGTCGAACACTGAAGCTTTCTTT.

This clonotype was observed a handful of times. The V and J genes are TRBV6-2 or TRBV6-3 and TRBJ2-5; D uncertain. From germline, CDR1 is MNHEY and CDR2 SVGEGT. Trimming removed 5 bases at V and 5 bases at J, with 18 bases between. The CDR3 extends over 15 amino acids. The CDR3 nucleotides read TGTGCCAGCAGTCCCTATGAATCGGGTGGGGAGACCCAGTACTTC. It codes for CASSPYESGGETQYF.

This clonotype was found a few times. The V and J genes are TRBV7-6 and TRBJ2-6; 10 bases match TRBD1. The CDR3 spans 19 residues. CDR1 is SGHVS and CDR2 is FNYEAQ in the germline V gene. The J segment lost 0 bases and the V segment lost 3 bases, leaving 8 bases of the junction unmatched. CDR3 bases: TGTGCCAGCAGCTTTAAGTCCGGGACAGGGGACTCTGGGGCCAACGTCCTGACTTTC. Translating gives CASSFKSGTGDSGANVLTF.

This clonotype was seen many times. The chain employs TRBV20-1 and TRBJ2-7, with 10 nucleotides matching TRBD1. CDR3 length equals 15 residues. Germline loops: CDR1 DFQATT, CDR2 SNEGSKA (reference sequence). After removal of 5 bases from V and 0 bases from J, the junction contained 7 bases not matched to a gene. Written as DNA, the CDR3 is TGCAGTGCTTCTGGGACAGGGGCATCCTCCTACGAGCAGTACTTC. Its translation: CSASGTGASSYEQYF.

The CDR3 loop reads CSVEGRGNEQYF. The CDR3 nucleotides read TGCAGCGTTGAGGGTAGGGGGAATGAGCAGTACTTC. The V call is TRBV29-1, the J call TRBJ2-7, with D maybe TRBD1 (6 bases). Germline CDR1 SQVTM, CDR2 ANQGSEA. V shed 3 bases and J shed 7 bases, with 13 bases lying between them. CDR3 size: 12 residues.